This T cell receptor (beta chain) emerged from a study of blood T cell repertoires in COVID-19. Overall study context: Collection of acute and convalescent COVID-19 samples took place in the United States, Italy and Spain. T cells, B-cell-depleted T cells, or PBMCs supplied cDNA or gDNA.

Enrolment of Seattle patients took place during active infection, and they were followed longitudinally. Study processing details: Reference gene primer amplification in the assay estimated nucleated cell counts. TCRdb's copy holds only in-frame clones and misses some; the assay was immunoSEQ multiplex PCR. The V and J calls and the clone size are those of that table, but D and trimming were determined from the DNA. This sample yields under 300,000 clones, of which roughly 91% are seen a single time; roughly 0.89% belongs to the top ten. Trimming took 3 bases from V and 5 from J, leaving 7 bases between them. This CDR3 is 12 amino acids long.

The sequence was obtained from a man under 40 with COVID-19, enrolled during active disease. This chain connects TRBV12-3 or TRBV12-4 to TRBJ2-5; D is ambiguous. What was sequenced was peripheral blood. CDR3 bases: TGTGCCAGCAGTTTGACTGGCGAGACCCAGTACTTC. It specifies CASSLTGETQYF.